The next 26 T cell receptor beta chains were all read from a single sample in a study of T cell responses to AZD1222 COVID-19 vaccine. The protocol was immunoSEQ multiplex PCR, while the TCRdb copy is restricted to in-frame clones and leaves out a portion. The data contain over 100,000 clones, roughly 90% of them singletons. This specimen consisted of peripheral blood, obtained on day 0 of AZD1222 vaccination. These receptors were taken from an adult in good health.

The sample holds a few counts of this clone. The CDR3 region has the DNA TGTGCTAGTGGTTTGGTACCCTCGGGAGGTAATGAGCAGTTCTTC. Translated, it gives CASGLVPSGGNEQFF. The chain has TRBV12-5 and TRBJ2-1; 7 bases fit TRBD2. V dropped 0 bases and J dropped 7; count of bases not matched to a gene: 6. The CDR3 sequence is 15 residues long. Germline CDR1 reads LGHNT; CDR2 reads FRNRAP.

The rearrangement uses TRBV19 and TRBJ1-4, with D uncertain. Trimming removed 5 bases from V and 8 bases from J, with 15 bases in between. The length of the CDR3 is 14 residues. The V gene's germline CDR1 is LNHDA and CDR2 SQIVND (reference sequence). CDR3 nucleotides: TGTGCCAGTAGTGACCGGGGAATGGGAGAAAAACTGTTTTTT. This sequence encodes CASSDRGMGEKLFF. The whole variable domain, filled in from reference TRBV19 and TRBJ1-4, reads DGGITQSPKYLFRKEGQNVTLSCEQNLNHDAMYWYRQDPGQGLRLIYYSQIVNDFQKGDIAEGYSVSREKKESFPLTVTSAQKNPTAFYLCASSDRGMGEKLFFGSGTQLSVL.

This clone was observed a single time. The chain couples TRBV5-1 to TRBJ1-2; 7 bases line up with TRBD1. J gave up 3 bases and V 4 bases, and 3 bases lay outside the gene matches. In germline, CDR1 is SGHRS, CDR2 YFSETQ. The CDR3 totals 13 residues. In nucleotides, the CDR3 is TGCGCCAGCAGCACAGACAGGGACTATGGCTACACCTTC. Translation: CASSTDRDYGYTF.

The chain couples TRBV7-3 to TRBJ1-2; D perhaps matches TRBD1 (5 bases). Germline values: CDR1 SGHTA, CDR2 FQGTGA. Trimming removed 4 bases at V and 8 bases at J, with 14 bases between. This CDR3 has 13 residues. CDR3 amino acids: CASSSFLRDGYTF. The CDR3 nucleotides read TGTGCCAGCAGCTCCTTTTTAAGGGACGGCTACACCTTC.

The chain recombines TRBV6-1 with TRBJ1-3; D unclear. Germline CDR1 and CDR2: MNHNS and SASEGT. The CDR3 totals 17 residues. The V end lost 2 bases, the J end lost 0 bases, and 14 bases lay between the germline ends. The DNA of the CDR3 is TGTGCCAGCAGTGAATCGCCTATGATGAGCTCTGGAAACACCATATATTTT. Encoded protein: CASSESPMMSSGNTIYF.

This chain uses TRBV27 with TRBJ1-2; D perhaps matches TRBD1 (5 bases). Germline V gene sequence: CDR1 MNHEY, CDR2 SMNVEV (reference sequence). The CDR3 has 11 residues. The germline V and J ends were trimmed by 3 bases and 13 bases, with 12 bases remaining between them. CDR3 DNA sequence: TGTGCCAGCAGTTTCCAGGGAGTTTGCACCTTC. This encodes CASSFQGVCTF.

CDR3 sequence reads: CASSLGGAPARETQYF. The CDR3 DNA is TGTGCCAGCAGCTTAGGTGGGGCGCCCGCCAGGGAGACCCAGTACTTC. The chain employs TRBV7-6 and TRBJ2-5; D is possibly TRBD1 (5 bases). Deletions cut 1 base from V and 5 bases from J, with 17 bases between. CDR3 size: 16 residues. The germline CDR1 and CDR2 sequences are SGHVS and FNYEAQ.

The rearrangement uses TRBV9 and TRBJ2-5; D possibly matches TRBD1 or TRBD2 (5 bases each). Germline-derived CDR1 and CDR2 are SGDLS and YYNGEE. Trimming pared 6 bases from V and 5 bases from J, leaving 17 bases between. The CDR3 consists of 14 residues. For the CDR3, the DNA is TGTGCCAGCACCCGGGACCCCACCCGGGAGACCCAGTACTTC. It specifies CASTRDPTRETQYF.

This chain links TRBV5-1 with TRBJ2-7, with D tentatively TRBD2 (5 bases). The CDR3 is 14 amino acids. V gave up 2 bases and J gave up 6 bases, with 15 bases separating them. The V gene's germline CDR1 is SGHRS and CDR2 YFSETQ. The CDR3 protein is CASSLSITSFEQYF. Here the CDR3 DNA reads TGCGCCAGCAGCTTATCAATTACTAGTTTCGAGCAGTACTTC. Complete variable domain (other parts from reference TRBV5-1 and TRBJ2-7): KAGVTQTPRYLIKTRGQQVTLSCSPISGHRSVSWYQQTPGQGLQFLFEYFSETQRNKGNFPGRFSGRQFSNSRSEMNVSTLELGDSALYLCASSLSITSFEQYFGPGTRLTVT.

The CDR3 bases are TGTGCCAGTAGTATCGGAGTGACAGGGCCCTATGGCTACACCTTC. Its protein product is CASSIGVTGPYGYTF. This chain joins TRBV19 and TRBJ1-2, with 7 nucleotides matching TRBD1. CDR3 size: 15 residues. V was clipped by 3 bases and J by 4 bases; unmatched bases: 8. The germline V gene encodes CDR1 LNHDA and CDR2 SQIVND (reference sequence).

CDR3 in amino acids: CASSLNEKLFF. The CDR3 region has the DNA TGCGCCAGCAGCTTGAACGAAAAACTGTTTTTT. The rearrangement links TRBV5-1 to TRBJ1-4; D uncertain. This CDR3 has 11 residues. CDR1 SGHRS and CDR2 YFSETQ come from the germline V gene. Trimming took 1 base from V and 8 from J, leaving 3 bases between them. The variable domain in full, completed from reference TRBV5-1 and TRBJ1-4, reads KAGVTQTPRYLIKTRGQQVTLSCSPISGHRSVSWYQQTPGQGLQFLFEYFSETQRNKGNFPGRFSGRQFSNSRSEMNVSTLELGDSALYLCASSLNEKLFFGSGTQLSVL.

The chain couples TRBV7-2 to TRBJ1-6; 7 bases line up with TRBD1. CDR1 and CDR2 (germline): SGHTA, FQGNSA. The CDR3 is 15 residues long. The V segment lost 7 bases and the J segment 6 bases; nucleotides outside the gene matches: 9. CDR3 residues: CASTWTGGGNSPLHF. The CDR3 coding sequence is TGTGCCAGCACCTGGACAGGTGGAGGTAATTCACCCCTCCACTTT.

The V call is TRBV7-2, the J call TRBJ2-3, with a tentative D call TRBD2 (5 bases). The V end lost 7 bases, the J end lost 2 bases, and 13 bases lay between the germline ends. Germline V gene sequence: CDR1 SGHTA, CDR2 FQGNSA. CDR3 length: 14 residues. The CDR3 sequence: CASTRTSPTDTQYF. CDR3 bases: TGTGCCAGCACCCGAACTAGTCCCACAGATACGCAGTATTTT.

The rearrangement links TRBV10-3 to TRBJ2-7; D is unclear. V was cut by 5 bases and J by 0 bases, with 5 bases left in between. The CDR3 is made up of 12 amino acids. From germline, CDR1 is ENHRY and CDR2 SYGVKD. The CDR3 reads CAISSSSYEQYF. CDR3 bases: TGTGCCATCAGTTCGAGCTCCTACGAGCAGTACTTC.

The rearrangement uses TRBV27 and TRBJ2-7; TRBD2 aligns across 12 bases. V lost 5 bases and J lost 6; bases outside the gene matches: 8. This CDR3 contains 15 residues. Germline V lookup: CDR1 MNHEY, CDR2 SMNVEV (reference sequence). Here the CDR3 DNA reads TGTGCCAGCAGTCAGACTAGCGGGGGTTACCTCGAGCAGTACTTC. It is translated as CASSQTSGGYLEQYF.

The chain is built from TRBV6-6 and TRBJ1-1, with D tentatively TRBD1 (5 bases). CDR3 length: 16 residues. Trimming took off 4 bases at V and 7 bases at J, with 22 bases between the two ends. Looked up from germline, CDR1 is MNHNY and CDR2 is SVGAGI (reference sequence). The CDR3 nucleotides are TGTGCCAGCAGTTCTGGTCGACGTGCAGGGCAAGGTGAAGCTTTCTTT. This translates into CASSSGRRAGQGEAFF.

This clone was seen more than once but under ten times. Here the CDR3 DNA reads TGTGCCAGCAGTTACAGGGTGACAGGGAGGGCCACTGAAGCTTTCTTT. Protein product: CASSYRVTGRATEAFF. The chain couples TRBV6-5 to TRBJ1-1, with TRBD1 matching over 7 bases. The CDR3 contains 16 residues. CDR1 and CDR2 from the germline V gene are MNHEY and SVGAGI. V trimming: 2 bases; J trimming: 4 bases; junction bases outside the gene matches: 10.

V usage is TRBV7-9 and J usage is TRBJ2-4; either TRBD1 or TRBD2 may fit D (6 bases each). The V end was cut by 5 bases, the J end by 3 bases, with 17 bases between. Per the germline V gene, CDR1 is SEHNR and CDR2 is FQNEAQ (reference sequence). The CDR3 length is 16 residues. CDR3 sequence reads: CASSALEGVGKNIQYF. The CDR3 region has the DNA TGTGCCAGCAGCGCCCTGGAGGGGGTCGGCAAAAACATTCAGTACTTC.

The chain joins TRBV5-1 to TRBJ1-5, with a weak D call TRBD1 (5 bases). The CDR3 is made up of 13 amino acids. The germline V gene has CDR1 SGHRS and CDR2 YFSETQ. V lost 4 bases and J 9 bases, leaving 14 bases between the germline ends. CDR3 bases: TGCGCCAGCAGCCCAGGAGGGGAGAGGCCCCAGCATTTT. This translates into CASSPGGERPQHF. Together with reference TRBV5-1 and TRBJ1-5, the CDR3 gives the full variable domain: KAGVTQTPRYLIKTRGQQVTLSCSPISGHRSVSWYQQTPGQGLQFLFEYFSETQRNKGNFPGRFSGRQFSNSRSEMNVSTLELGDSALYLCASSPGGERPQHFGDGTRLSIL.

The gene calls are TRBV18 and TRBJ1-5; maybe TRBD1 (6 bases). The CDR3 spans 15 residues. V was pared by 3 bases and J by 1 base, with 10 bases between. In germline, CDR1 is KGHSH, CDR2 LQKENI. CDR3 coding DNA: TGTGCCAGCTCACCGAGGACAGAGAGCAATCAGCCCCAGCATTTT. Amino acid sequence: CASSPRTESNQPQHF. Drawing the rest from reference TRBV18 and TRBJ1-5, the complete variable domain is NAGVMQNPRHLVRRRGQEARLRCSPMKGHSHVYWYRQLPEEGLKFMVYLQKENIIDESGMPKERFSAEFPKEGPSILRIQQVVRGDSAAYFCASSPRTESNQPQHFGDGTRLSIL.

The V call is TRBV6-6, the J call TRBJ1-2, with D maybe TRBD1 (5 bases). Germline CDR1 and CDR2: MNHNY and SVGAGI (reference sequence). V was trimmed by 2 bases and J by 3 bases, leaving 16 bases between them. This CDR3 spans 16 amino acids. The DNA of the CDR3 is TGTGCCAGCAGTTACCCCGGGCAGGGCCCCTACTATGGCTACACCTTC. This gives the protein CASSYPGQGPYYGYTF.

V usage is TRBV5-5 and J usage is TRBJ1-4, with 8 bases fitting TRBD1. CDR1 and CDR2 (germline): SGHKS, YYEKEE (reference sequence). The CDR3 sequence is 16 residues long. V lost 3 bases to trimming and J lost 0 bases; unmatched junction nucleotides: 4. The DNA for the CDR3 is TGTGCCAGCAGCTCGGACAGGGTTGCAACTAATGAAAAACTGTTTTTT. Translation: CASSSDRVATNEKLFF. Complete variable domain (other parts from reference TRBV5-5 and TRBJ1-4): DAGVTQSPTHLIKTRGQQVTLRCSPISGHKSVSWYQQVLGQGPQFIFQYYEKEERGRGNFPDRFSARQFPNYSSELNVNALLLGDSALYLCASSSDRVATNEKLFFGSGTQLSVL.

The V call is TRBV5-5, the J call TRBJ2-7; D gene ambiguous. CDR3 size: 16 residues. V dropped 0 bases and J dropped 3 bases, with 16 bases sitting between them. Germline CDR1 reads SGHKS; CDR2 reads YYEKEE (reference sequence). The CDR3 bases are TGTGCCAGCAGCTTGGCCGACCACCAGCCAATCTACGAGCAGTACTTC. It yields the protein CASSLADHQPIYEQYF.

V gene TRBV9 combines with J gene TRBJ1-2; D remains unclear. With 2 bases removed from V and 6 bases from J, the gap between germline ends came to 8 bases. From germline, CDR1 is SGDLS and CDR2 YYNGEE. The CDR3 length is 12 residues. The CDR3 sequence is CASSVGDNGYTF. The CDR3 DNA follows: TGTGCCAGCAGCGTCGGGGATAATGGCTACACCTTC.

The chain couples TRBV7-2 to TRBJ1-2, with TRBD1 matching over 8 bases. Unmatched junction bases numbered 8, after V lost 4 bases and J lost 1 base. Germline CDR1 and CDR2: SGHTA and FQGNSA. This CDR3 has 16 amino acids. The CDR3 nucleotides read TGTGCCAGCAGCTCCGGACAGGGCTCCTTTAACTATGGCTACACCTTC. Protein product: CASSSGQGSFNYGYTF. The full variable domain, with the rest looked up from reference TRBV7-2 and TRBJ1-2, is GAGVSQSPSNKVTEKGKDVELRCDPISGHTALYWYRQSLGQGLEFLIYFQGNSAPDKSGLPSDRFSAERTGGSVSTLTIQRTQQEDSAVYLCASSSGQGSFNYGYTFGSGTRLTVV.

This clone was picked up one time. The chain uses TRBV4-1 and TRBJ1-2, with TRBD1 as a possible D gene (5 bases). The CDR3 contains 14 residues. The germline V and J ends were trimmed by 4 bases and 8 bases, with 17 bases remaining between them. The germline CDR1 and CDR2 sequences are MGHRA and YSYEKL. The CDR3 nucleotides are TGCGCCAGCAGCCGGGTGATCGCAGGGAAAGGCTACACCTTC. It encodes CASSRVIAGKGYTF.